This TCR beta chain was captured by sequencing in a study of T cell responses to AZD1222 COVID-19 vaccine (dated by TCRdb to the early 2020s). The study in broad terms: AZD1222 recipients whose second dose came at about 4 weeks and those whose second dose came at about 12 weeks were combined into one group, since spike-specific TCR depth and breadth did not differ between the two schedules. TCR sequencing was performed for over 230 trial participants, of whom about 200 were given two doses of AZD1222 and 26 were given two doses of MenACWY control vaccine. Enrollment into the trials was organized by age into subgroups of 18-55, 56-69 and 70-plus years, and those subgroups contained roughly 160, 29 and 62 TCR-sequenced participants, respectively.

The CDR3 regions of human TCRbeta chains were analyzed by immunosequencing. The original methods were these. Repertoire TCRs were checked for matches against a reference library of SARS-CoV-2-specific TCRs that had been generated using the MIRA antigen-specificity platform. Breadth was defined as the fraction of unique TCRs that were SARS-CoV-2-associated. Depth was defined as the fraction of total T cells that were SARS-CoV-2-associated. Using the MIRA data, every spike-specific TCR was mapped to the spike region that the TCR reacted to and assigned to either a CD4 or a CD8 class. Log10-transformed breadth and depth values were compared by one-way ANOVA with Sidak's multiple comparisons tests. Held by TCRdb, this immuneACCESS table contains in-frame sequences only and omits some clones. Under half of the omission traces to an unresolved V gene where checked; the cause of the rest is unknown. The V and J calls and clone size come from that table; D and trimming were worked out from the DNA. This sample has over 150,000 clones in its table, and about 85% of those were observed once. The ten largest clones capture 3% to 3.5% of the sample.

The time point label, as the study defines it: baseline before first vaccination. The vaccinee samples were drawn from two UK trials, COV001 and COV002, one of which was a single-blind randomized controlled phase 2/3 trial testing AZD1222 (ChAdOx1 nCoV-19) in healthy adults. For TCRbeta chain sequencing, PBMC samples were collected from trial participants at day 0 and at day 28 after the second dose. Trimming takes 6 bases off V and 4 bases off J; junction bases not matched to a gene: 2. CDR1 and CDR2 are drawn from the germline V gene: MRHNA, SNTAGT. The CDR3 sequence holds 13 residues, the cysteine and phenylalanine included. The DNA shown is the 39-base CDR3, in frame from base 1. The study at large found these results: Reportedly, close to half of the unique spike-specific TCRs recognized epitopes lying outside the regions that are mutated in the B.1.351 and B.1.1.7 variants. In the small 56-69-year group, the increase in depth fell short of significance, most likely because of low power. Conclusions about previously exposed vaccinees are limited, since just a handful of AZD1222 recipients were seropositive for SARS-CoV-2 at baseline. After two AZD1222 doses, both the breadth and the depth of spike-specific TCRs were significantly higher than at day 0 and than in MenACWY recipients. Vaccine-associated CD4 TCRs spanned the whole spike protein, with dominant responses in regions 160-218 and 743-854. Participants were mostly white British, with more females than males. The authors suggested clonal diversity may have been underestimated. Because no samples from the day 14 peak response were available, repertoires could be characterized only after the peak T cell response.

This clone appeared a single time. Its antigen target is currently unknown. No per-base quality is available; no much larger clone lies one base away. The starting material was peripheral blood, obtained on day 0 of AZD1222 vaccination. Here the chain combines TRBV6-4 and TRBJ2-2, and TRBD1 matches 7 of the central bases. The receptor's source is an adult in good health. For the CDR3, the sequence is CASRGQLTGELFF. The sequence in DNA is TGTGCCAGCAGGGGACAGCTCACCGGGGAGCTGTTTTTT.